This TCR beta chain is drawn from a study of T cells in localized non-small cell lung cancer. Here immunoSEQ multiplex PCR was the method, and the copy in TCRdb shows in-frame clones only, minus some. The profile covers more than 20,000 clones, with 75% to 90% appearing a single time and 22% taken by the ten largest. Concerning this clone: Its antigen is undetermined.

Whole-study results and caveats: The study detected a median roughly 56 of the top 100 tumor clones in adjacent lung.

The V gene end was trimmed by 3 bases and the J gene end by 6 bases; junction bases not matched to a gene: 2. Germline values: CDR1 MNHNS, CDR2 SASEGT. This CDR3 spans 14 amino acids. The sequence was obtained from a man aged 35-69 years with stage II squamous cell lung carcinoma. The chain employs TRBV6-1 and TRBJ2-2, with TRBD1 matching over 9 bases. Sequencing was performed on PBMCs, taken before any cancer treatment. CDR3: CASSDTGGPGELFF. The CDR3 DNA reads as TGTGCCAGCAGTGACACAGGGGGCCCCGGGGAGCTGTTTTTT.